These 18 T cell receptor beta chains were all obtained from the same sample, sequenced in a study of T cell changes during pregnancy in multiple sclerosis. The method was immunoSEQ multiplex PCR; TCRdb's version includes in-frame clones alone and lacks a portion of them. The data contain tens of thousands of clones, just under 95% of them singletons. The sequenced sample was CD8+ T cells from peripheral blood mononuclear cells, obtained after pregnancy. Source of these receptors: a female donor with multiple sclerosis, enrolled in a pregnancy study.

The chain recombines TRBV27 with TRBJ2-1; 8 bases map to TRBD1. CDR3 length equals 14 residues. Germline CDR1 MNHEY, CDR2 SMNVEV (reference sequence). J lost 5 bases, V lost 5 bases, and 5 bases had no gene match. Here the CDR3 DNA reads TGTGCCAGCAGTCCAGGGGGCGCCAACAATGAGCAGTTCTTC. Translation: CASSPGGANNEQFF.

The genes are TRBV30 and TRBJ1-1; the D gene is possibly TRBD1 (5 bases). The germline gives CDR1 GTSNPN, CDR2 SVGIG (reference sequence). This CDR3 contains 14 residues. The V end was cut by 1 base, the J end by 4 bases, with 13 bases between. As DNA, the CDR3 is TGTGCCTGGAGTGAAGGGGCAGGGTTCACTGAAGCTTTCTTT. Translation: CAWSEGAGFTEAFF.

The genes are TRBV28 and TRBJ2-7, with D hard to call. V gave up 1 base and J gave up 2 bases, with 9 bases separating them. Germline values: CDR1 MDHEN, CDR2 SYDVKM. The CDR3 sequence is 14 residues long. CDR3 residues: CASSLSAGPYEQYF. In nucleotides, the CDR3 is TGTGCCAGCAGTTTATCGGCTGGGCCCTACGAGCAGTACTTC.

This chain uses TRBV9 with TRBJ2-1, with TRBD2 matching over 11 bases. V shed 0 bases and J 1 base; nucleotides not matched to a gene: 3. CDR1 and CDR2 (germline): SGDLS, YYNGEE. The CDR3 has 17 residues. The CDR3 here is CASSVATSGSSYNEQFF. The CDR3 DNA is TGTGCCAGCAGCGTAGCAACTAGCGGGAGTTCCTACAATGAGCAGTTCTTC.

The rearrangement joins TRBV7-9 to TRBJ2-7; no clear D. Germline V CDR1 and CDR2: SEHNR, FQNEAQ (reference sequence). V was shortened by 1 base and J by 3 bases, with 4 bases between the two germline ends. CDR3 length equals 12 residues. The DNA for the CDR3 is TGTGCCAGCAGCTTAGGCAGCTACGAGCAGTACTTC. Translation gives CASSLGSYEQYF.

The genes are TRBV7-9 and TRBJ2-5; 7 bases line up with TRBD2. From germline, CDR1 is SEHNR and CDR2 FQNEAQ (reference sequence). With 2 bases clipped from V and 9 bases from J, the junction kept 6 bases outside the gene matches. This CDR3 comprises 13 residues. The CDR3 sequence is CASSLPTGGAQYF. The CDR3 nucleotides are TGTGCCAGCAGCTTACCCACTGGGGGGGCCCAGTACTTC.

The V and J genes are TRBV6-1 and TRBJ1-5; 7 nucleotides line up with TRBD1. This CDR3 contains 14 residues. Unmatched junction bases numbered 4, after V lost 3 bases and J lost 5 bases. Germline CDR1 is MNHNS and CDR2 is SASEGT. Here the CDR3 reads CASSDWDSDQPQHF. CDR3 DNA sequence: TGTGCCAGCAGTGATTGGGACAGCGATCAGCCCCAGCATTTT.

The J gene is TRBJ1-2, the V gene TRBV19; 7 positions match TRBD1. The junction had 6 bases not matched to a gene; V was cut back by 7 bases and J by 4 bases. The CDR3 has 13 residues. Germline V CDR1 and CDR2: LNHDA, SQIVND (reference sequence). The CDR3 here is CASTLTGTYGYTF. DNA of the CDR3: TGTGCCAGTACCCTGACAGGGACCTATGGCTACACCTTC. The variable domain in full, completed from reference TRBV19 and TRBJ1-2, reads DGGITQSPKYLFRKEGQNVTLSCEQNLNHDAMYWYRQDPGQGLRLIYYSQIVNDFQKGDIAEGYSVSREKKESFPLTVTSAQKNPTAFYLCASTLTGTYGYTFGSGTRLTVV.

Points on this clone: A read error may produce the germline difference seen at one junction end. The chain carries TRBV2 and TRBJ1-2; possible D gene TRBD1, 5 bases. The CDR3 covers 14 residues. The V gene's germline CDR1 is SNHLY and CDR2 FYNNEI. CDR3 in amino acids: CASREGQANYGYTF. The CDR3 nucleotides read TGTGCCAGCCGTGAGGGGCAGGCTAACTATGGCTACACCTTC.

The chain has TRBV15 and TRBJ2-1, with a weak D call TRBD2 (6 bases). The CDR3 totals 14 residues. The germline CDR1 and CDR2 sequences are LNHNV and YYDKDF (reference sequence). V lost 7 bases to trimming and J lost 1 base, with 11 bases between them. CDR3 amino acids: CATKAGQSYNEQFF. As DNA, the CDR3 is TGTGCCACCAAGGCGGGGCAGTCCTACAATGAGCAGTTCTTC.

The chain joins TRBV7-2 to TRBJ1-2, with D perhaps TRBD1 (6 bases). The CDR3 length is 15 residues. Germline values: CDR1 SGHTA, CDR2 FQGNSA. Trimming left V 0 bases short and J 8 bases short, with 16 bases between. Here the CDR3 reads CASSLADSPNTGYTF. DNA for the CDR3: TGTGCCAGCAGCTTAGCGGACAGTCCAAACACGGGCTACACCTTC.

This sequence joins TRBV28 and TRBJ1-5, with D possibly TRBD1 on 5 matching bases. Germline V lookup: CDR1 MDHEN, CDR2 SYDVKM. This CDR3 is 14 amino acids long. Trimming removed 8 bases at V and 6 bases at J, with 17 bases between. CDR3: CASVRREISQPQHF. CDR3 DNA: TGTGCCAGCGTACGCAGGGAAATAAGTCAGCCCCAGCATTTT.

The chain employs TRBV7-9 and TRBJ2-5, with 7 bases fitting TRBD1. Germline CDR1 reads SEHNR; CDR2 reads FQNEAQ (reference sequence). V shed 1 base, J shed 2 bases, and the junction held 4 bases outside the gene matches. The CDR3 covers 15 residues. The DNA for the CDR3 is TGTGCCAGCAGCTTAGGGGTACAGGGGCAAGAGACCCAGTACTTC. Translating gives CASSLGVQGQETQYF. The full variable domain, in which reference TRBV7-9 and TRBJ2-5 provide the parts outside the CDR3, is DTGVSQNPRHKITKRGQNVTFRCDPISEHNRLYWYRQTLGQGPEFLTYFQNEAQLEKSRLLSDRFSAERPKGSFSTLEIQRTEQGDSAMYLCASSLGVQGQETQYFGPGTRLLVL.

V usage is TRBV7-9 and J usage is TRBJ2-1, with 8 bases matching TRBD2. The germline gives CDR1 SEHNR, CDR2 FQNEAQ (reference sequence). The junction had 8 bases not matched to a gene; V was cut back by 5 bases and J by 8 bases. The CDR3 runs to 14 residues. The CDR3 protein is CASSPSSGGDEQFF. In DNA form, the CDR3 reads TGTGCCAGCAGCCCATCGAGCGGGGGAGATGAGCAGTTCTTC.

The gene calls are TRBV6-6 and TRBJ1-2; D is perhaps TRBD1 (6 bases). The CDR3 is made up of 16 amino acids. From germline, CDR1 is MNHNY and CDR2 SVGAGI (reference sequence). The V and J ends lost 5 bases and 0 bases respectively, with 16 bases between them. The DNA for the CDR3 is TGTGCCAGCAGTCCCACCGGGACACCTCCTAACTATGGCTACACCTTC. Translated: CASSPTGTPPNYGYTF.

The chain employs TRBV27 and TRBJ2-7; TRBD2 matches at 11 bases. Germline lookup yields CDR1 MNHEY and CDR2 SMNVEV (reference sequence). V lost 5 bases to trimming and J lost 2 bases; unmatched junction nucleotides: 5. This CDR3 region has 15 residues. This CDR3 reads CASSHSGRAPYEQYF. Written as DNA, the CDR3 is TGTGCCAGCAGTCATAGCGGGAGGGCCCCCTACGAGCAGTACTTC.

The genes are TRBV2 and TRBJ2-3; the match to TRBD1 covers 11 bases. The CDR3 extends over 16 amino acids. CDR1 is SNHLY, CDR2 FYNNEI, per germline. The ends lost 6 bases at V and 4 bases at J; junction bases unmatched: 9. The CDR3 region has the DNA TGTGCCAGCAGCCCAAGGGGACAGGGGGTCGCAGATACGCAGTATTTT. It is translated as CASSPRGQGVADTQYF.

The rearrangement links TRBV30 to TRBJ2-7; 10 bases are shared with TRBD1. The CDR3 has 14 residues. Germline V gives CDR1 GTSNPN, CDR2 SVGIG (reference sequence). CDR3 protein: CAALYRDRGHEQYF. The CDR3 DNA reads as TGTGCTGCATTATACCGGGACAGGGGCCACGAGCAGTACTTC.